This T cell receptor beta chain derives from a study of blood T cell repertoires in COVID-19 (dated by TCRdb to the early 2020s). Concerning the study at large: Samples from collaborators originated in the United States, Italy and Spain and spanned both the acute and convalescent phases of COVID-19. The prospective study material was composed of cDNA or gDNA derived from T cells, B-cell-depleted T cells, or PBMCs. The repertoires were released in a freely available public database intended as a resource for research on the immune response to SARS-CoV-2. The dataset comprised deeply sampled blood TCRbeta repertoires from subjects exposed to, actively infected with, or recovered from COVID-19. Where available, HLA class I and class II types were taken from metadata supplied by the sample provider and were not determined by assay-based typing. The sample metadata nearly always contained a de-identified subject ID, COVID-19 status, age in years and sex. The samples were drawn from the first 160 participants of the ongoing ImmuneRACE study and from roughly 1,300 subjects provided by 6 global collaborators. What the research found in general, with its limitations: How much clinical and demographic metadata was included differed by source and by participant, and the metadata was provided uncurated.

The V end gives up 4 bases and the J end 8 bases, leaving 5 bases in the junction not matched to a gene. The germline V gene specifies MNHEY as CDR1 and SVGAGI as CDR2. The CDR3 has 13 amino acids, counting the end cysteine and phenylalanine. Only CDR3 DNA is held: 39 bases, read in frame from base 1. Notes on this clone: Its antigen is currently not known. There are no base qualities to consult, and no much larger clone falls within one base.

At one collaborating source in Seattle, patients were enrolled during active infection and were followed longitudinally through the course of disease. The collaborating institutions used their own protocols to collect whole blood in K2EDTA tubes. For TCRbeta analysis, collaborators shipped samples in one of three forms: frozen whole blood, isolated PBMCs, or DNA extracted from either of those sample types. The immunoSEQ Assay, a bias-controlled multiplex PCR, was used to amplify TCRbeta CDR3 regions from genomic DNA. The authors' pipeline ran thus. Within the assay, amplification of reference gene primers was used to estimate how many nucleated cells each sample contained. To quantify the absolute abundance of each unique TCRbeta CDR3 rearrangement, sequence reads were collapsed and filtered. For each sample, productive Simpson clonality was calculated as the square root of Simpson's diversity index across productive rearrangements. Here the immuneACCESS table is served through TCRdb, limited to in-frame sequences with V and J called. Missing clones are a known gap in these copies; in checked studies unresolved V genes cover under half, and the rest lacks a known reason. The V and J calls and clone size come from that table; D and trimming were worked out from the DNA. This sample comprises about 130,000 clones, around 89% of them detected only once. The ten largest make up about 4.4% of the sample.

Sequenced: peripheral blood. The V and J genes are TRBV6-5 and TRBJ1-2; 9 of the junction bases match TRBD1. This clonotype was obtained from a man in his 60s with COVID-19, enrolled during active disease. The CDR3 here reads CASSSGTGLGYTF. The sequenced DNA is TGTGCCAGCAGTTCCGGGACAGGGCTCGGCTACACCTTC.